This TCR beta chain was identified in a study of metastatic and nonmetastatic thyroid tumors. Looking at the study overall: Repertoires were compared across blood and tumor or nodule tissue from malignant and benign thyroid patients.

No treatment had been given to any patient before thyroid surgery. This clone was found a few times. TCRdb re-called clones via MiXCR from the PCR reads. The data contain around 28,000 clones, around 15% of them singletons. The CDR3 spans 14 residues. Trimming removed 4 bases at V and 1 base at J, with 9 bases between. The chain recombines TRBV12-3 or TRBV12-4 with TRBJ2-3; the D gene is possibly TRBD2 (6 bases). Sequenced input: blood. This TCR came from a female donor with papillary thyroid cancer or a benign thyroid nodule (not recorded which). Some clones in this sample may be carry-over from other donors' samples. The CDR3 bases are TGTGCCAGCAGTTCAGCTAGCGGCACAGATACGCAGTATTTT. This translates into CASSSASGTDTQYF.